This entry lists 16 T cell receptor beta chains sequenced from one sample in a study of blood T cell repertoires in COVID-19. Sequencing was performed with immunoSEQ multiplex PCR; in TCRdb, only in-frame clones are kept and a portion is missing. The sample shows a few hundred thousand clones, 90% of them seen only once. The sequenced sample was peripheral blood. Receptors were obtained from a young woman with COVID-19, enrolled during active disease.

This clone was seen once. The chain has TRBV28 and TRBJ2-1; TRBD2 matches 10 bases. V dropped 8 bases and J dropped 14; count of bases not matched to a gene: 18. The CDR3 sequence is 15 residues long. Looked up from germline, CDR1 is MDHEN and CDR2 is SYDVKM. CDR3 sequence: CASPPSGRYWGGEFF. The DNA for the CDR3 is TGTGCCAGCCCCCCTAGCGGGAGATACTGGGGCGGGGAGTTCTTC.

This clone was found once. The chain employs TRBV7-9 and TRBJ1-6; perhaps TRBD1 as D (5 bases). Germline V gene sequence: CDR1 SEHNR, CDR2 FQNEAQ (reference sequence). The CDR3 contains 14 residues. Trimming stripped 8 bases from V and 6 bases from J, with 14 bases between. This chain's CDR3 is CASGWQGSNSPLHF. The DNA for the CDR3 is TGTGCCAGCGGGTGGCAGGGTAGTAATTCACCCCTCCACTTT.

This chain links TRBV19 with TRBJ2-3, with a possible D match to TRBD2 (5 bases). Germline CDR1 reads LNHDA; CDR2 reads SQIVND (reference sequence). Trimming took 3 bases from V and 1 from J, leaving 5 bases between them. This CDR3 has 13 amino acids. The CDR3 nucleotides read TGTGCCAGTAGTATCGGGGGCACAGATACGCAGTATTTT. Its protein product is CASSIGGTDTQYF.

This rearrangement joins TRBV25-1 to TRBJ2-7, with D possibly TRBD2 on 7 matching bases. The CDR3 has 13 residues. CDR1 is MGHDK, CDR2 SYGVNS, per germline. Trimming left V 4 bases short and J 2 bases short, with 9 bases between. The CDR3 loop reads CASSAGGAYEQYF. As DNA, the CDR3 is TGTGCCAGCAGTGCGGGGGGCGCCTACGAGCAGTACTTC.

The rearrangement links TRBV12-3 or TRBV12-4 to TRBJ1-2; 7 bases line up with TRBD1. The CDR3 sequence is 13 residues long. Losses at the gene ends were 6 bases for V and 8 bases for J; bases not matched to a gene: 9. Written as DNA, the CDR3 is TGTGCCAGCAGCCAACAGGGGATGGGAGGCTACACCTTC. Its translation is CASSQQGMGGYTF.

The gene calls are TRBV5-8 and TRBJ1-1; maybe TRBD1 (6 bases). Trimming cost V 2 bases and J 5 bases, with 19 bases left between them. The CDR3 runs to 16 residues. The germline V gene encodes CDR1 SGHTS and CDR2 YDEGEE. This CDR3 reads CASSFRTAYSGTEAFF. The CDR3 bases are TGTGCCAGCAGCTTTAGGACAGCTTATTCTGGGACTGAAGCTTTCTTT.

In the case of this clone: This sample also contains other DNA sequences that code for the same CDR3. The chain is built from TRBV3-1 (or the pseudogene TRBV3-2) and TRBJ1-4; D is uncertain. V was cut by 3 bases and J by 3 bases, with 11 bases left in between. CDR1 and CDR2 from the germline V gene are LGHDT and YNNKEL (reference sequence). This CDR3 has 15 residues. The chain's CDR3 is CASSHRGGANEKLFF. The CDR3 region has the DNA TGTGCCAGCAGCCATCGAGGAGGAGCTAATGAAAAACTGTTTTTT.

The V call is TRBV20-1, the J call TRBJ1-1; D remains ambiguous. CDR1 and CDR2 (germline): DFQATT, SNEGSKA (reference sequence). The V and J ends lost 3 bases and 2 bases respectively, with 22 bases between them. This CDR3 comprises 17 residues. DNA for the CDR3: TGCAGTGCTAGTCGGGAAACTGCAGGTATTCTAAACACTGAAGCTTTCTTT. Its translation is CSASRETAGILNTEAFF.

The chain has TRBV18 and TRBJ1-2, with unresolved D. Germline CDR1 and CDR2: KGHSH and LQKENI. The CDR3 has 16 residues. The V end lost 4 bases, the J end lost 0 bases, and 15 bases lay between the germline ends. CDR3 residues: CASSRPGRSPNYGYTF. The CDR3 nucleotides are TGTGCCAGCTCACGACCGGGCCGCTCGCCTAACTATGGCTACACCTTC.

This chain uses TRBV11-3 with TRBJ1-1; D possibly corresponds to TRBD1 (6 bases). V lost 2 bases, J lost 11 bases, and 15 bases lay in between. CDR3 length equals 13 residues. Germline loops: CDR1 SGHNT, CDR2 YENEEA. The CDR3 protein is CASSLTSGAGAFF. CDR3 coding DNA: TGTGCCAGCAGCTTAACCTCAGGGGCCGGGGCTTTCTTT. The whole variable domain, remainder taken from reference TRBV11-3 and TRBJ1-1, is EAGVVQSPRYKIIEKKQPVAFWCNPISGHNTLYWYLQNLGQGPELLIRYENEEAVDDSQLPKDRFSAERLKGVDSTLKIQPAELGDSAVYLCASSLTSGAGAFFGQGTRLTVV.

The V and J genes are TRBV11-2 and TRBJ1-1; D is unclear. Germline CDR1 reads SGHAT; CDR2 reads FQNNGV. The CDR3 spans 13 residues. The ends were cut back, 5 bases at V and 5 bases at J, with 12 bases in the middle. The CDR3, as DNA: TGTGCCAGCAGCCGACTATGGGAAACTGAAGCTTTCTTT. Translated, it gives CASSRLWETEAFF.

In DNA, the CDR3 is TGTGCCAGCTCACCGGGCGGACAGTACTACGAGCAGTACTTC. Translating it yields CASSPGGQYYEQYF. This chain links TRBV18 with TRBJ2-7, with a possible D match to TRBD1 (6 bases). Trimming removed 3 bases from V and 3 bases from J, with 12 bases in between. This CDR3 spans 14 amino acids. Germline V gene lookup returns CDR1 KGHSH and CDR2 LQKENI.

This clone appeared a single time. The V and J genes are TRBV28 and TRBJ2-7, with 14 bases identical to TRBD2. The J segment lost 5 bases and the V segment lost 4 bases, leaving 10 bases of the junction unmatched. The length of the CDR3 is 17 residues. From germline, CDR1 is MDHEN and CDR2 SYDVKM. CDR3 in DNA: TGTGCCAGCAGTTCTACAGGGACTAGCGGGAGTACCGACGAGCAGTACTTC. Its protein product is CASSSTGTSGSTDEQYF.

This clone was seen only once. J is TRBJ1-5 and V is TRBV5-8; D unclear. The germline V gene has CDR1 SGHTS and CDR2 YDEGEE. The CDR3 totals 13 residues. Trimming took off 0 bases at V and 5 bases at J, with 6 bases between the two ends. CDR3 DNA sequence: TGTGCCAGCAGCTTGGACAGATATCAGCCCCAGCATTTT. It codes for CASSLDRYQPQHF.

The chain carries TRBV3-1 (or the pseudogene TRBV3-2) and TRBJ2-5; perhaps TRBD2 as D (6 bases). V was clipped by 8 bases and J by 0 bases, with 10 bases between them. CDR1 and CDR2 from the germline V gene are LGHDT and YNNKEL (reference sequence). The CDR3 length is 13 residues. The CDR3 reads CASEGRNQETQYF. For the CDR3, the DNA is TGTGCCAGCGAGGGGAGGAACCAAGAGACCCAGTACTTC.

The chain has TRBV3-1 (or the pseudogene TRBV3-2) and TRBJ2-1, with D uncertain. The CDR3 has 14 residues. Germline V lookup: CDR1 LGHDT, CDR2 YNNKEL (reference sequence). V lost 0 bases and J 5 bases, leaving 8 bases between the germline ends. CDR3 in DNA: TGTGCCAGCAGCCAAGATTACGCGGACAATGAGCAGTTCTTC. Amino acid sequence: CASSQDYADNEQFF.